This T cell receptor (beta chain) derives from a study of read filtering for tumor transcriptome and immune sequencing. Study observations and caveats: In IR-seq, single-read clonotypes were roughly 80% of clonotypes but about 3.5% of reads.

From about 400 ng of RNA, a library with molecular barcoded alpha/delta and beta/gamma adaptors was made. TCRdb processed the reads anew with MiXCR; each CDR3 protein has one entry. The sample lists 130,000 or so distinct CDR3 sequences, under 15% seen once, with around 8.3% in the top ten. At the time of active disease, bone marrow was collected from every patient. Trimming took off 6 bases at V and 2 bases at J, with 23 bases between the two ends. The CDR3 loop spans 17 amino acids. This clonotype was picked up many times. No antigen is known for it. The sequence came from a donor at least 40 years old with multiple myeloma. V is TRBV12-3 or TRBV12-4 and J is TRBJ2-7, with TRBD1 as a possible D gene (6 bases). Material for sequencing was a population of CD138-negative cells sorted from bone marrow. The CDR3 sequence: CASSSNEQGWKAYEQYF. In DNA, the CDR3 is TGTGCCAGCAGCTCTAACGAACAGGGTTGGAAGGCCTACGAGCAGTACTTC.